This is a list of T cell receptor beta chains from one sample in a study of T-cell reconstitution after alpha-beta-depleted transplantation in children. TCRdb reprocessed the PCR reads via MiXCR and lists one record per CDR3 protein. The sample comprises about 640,000 distinct CDR3 sequences, roughly 17% of which are singletons, and 0.9% to 1.2% rests with the top ten. Sequences were derived from PBMCs from the stem cell graft donor, sampled from the stem cell graft. The receptors stem from a human donor who donated a stem cell graft to a child with acute myeloid leukemia. The CDR3 runs from the conserved cysteine through the conserved F or W.

>TRBV5-1|TRBJ1-1
CASSFRPANTEAFF
>TRBV20-1|TRBJ2-7
CSALPPTSGPSYEQYF
>TRBV6-1|TRBJ2-3
CASSESGTGGVDTQYF
>TRBV12-3/TRBV12-4|TRBJ1-4
CASTRRMANEKLFF
>TRBV7-2|TRBJ1-1
CASSPSPFLPFAFF
>TRBV4-2|TRBJ1-2
CASSQENRNYGYTF
>TRBV4-2|TRBJ2-3
CASSPRLAGAKGTDTQYF
>TRBV20-1|TRBJ1-1
CSARAALEAFF
>TRBV20-1|TRBJ2-1
CSARERGGEEQFF
>TRBV29-1|TRBJ2-7
CSVEDRKESYEQYF
>TRBV7-2|TRBJ2-3
CASSLAGMGSDTQYF
>TRBV7-6|TRBJ2-3
CASSLRASGGHTDTQYF
>TRBV27|TRBJ2-7
CASSLARAETYEQYF
>TRBV20-1|TRBJ1-2
CSSRGGYTF
>TRBV20-1|TRBJ2-3
CSARVTRGLGTDTQYF
>TRBV20-1|TRBJ1-6
CSARDQVNSPLHF
>TRBV20-1|TRBJ1-5
CSAGMGLHSNQPQHF
>TRBV28|TRBJ2-3
CASSSALGSTDTQYF
>TRBV13|TRBJ2-7
CASTSPMDGYEQYF
>TRBV7-2|TRBJ2-5
CASSGTSGMEGTQYF
>TRBV12-3/TRBV12-4|TRBJ2-3
CASRIRGTQYF
>TRBV5-1|TRBJ1-1
CASSLGLTMNTEAFF
>TRBV15|TRBJ2-1
CATSRDYLTDEQFF
>TRBV29-1|TRBJ1-1
CSVEDPQGGAFF